This T cell receptor beta chain originates from a study of beta chain features in type 1 diabetes. The V gene lost 6 bases and the J gene lost 5 bases, with 13 bases spanning the gap. CDR1 and CDR2 (germline): SNHLY, FYNNEI. The CDR3 contains 13 residues. This clone was detected a few times. cDNA synthesis used the whole RNA isolate, giving expressed TCRB sequences. The data were produced by immunoSEQ multiplex PCR, yet TCRdb's version contains in-frame clones alone and is incomplete. The table records 300,000 to 350,000 clones, about 14% of them present only once. The sequence was obtained from a young man in good health. The sample taken for sequencing was central memory CD4+ T cells from blood. This chain links TRBV2 with TRBJ1-1; D call uncertain. The CDR3 nucleotides read TGTGCCAGCAGACGGGTGGCCGATACTGAAGCTTTCTTT. Residues: CASRRVADTEAFF. The full variable domain, rest sourced from reference TRBV2 and TRBJ1-1, is EPEVTQTPSHQVTQMGQEVILRCVPISNHLYFYWYRQILGQKVEFLVSFYNNEISEKSEIFDDQFSVERPDGSNFTLKIRSTKLEDSAMYFCASRRVADTEAFFGQGTRLTVV.